The TCR beta chain under discussion was sequenced for a study of blood T cells in healthy people across ages (dated by TCRdb to about 2015). At the level of the whole study: Template switching captured roughly one uniquely barcoded TCR beta cDNA molecule per two T cells in model experiments. Using deep sequencing normalized with unique cDNA molecular identifiers, the study measured how TCR beta repertoire diversity changes with age. The donors were split into four age groups: young (average around 15 years), middle-aged (about 40), aged (62) and long-lived (roughly 77). The study analyzed two additional independent replicas of 1 million unique cDNA reads from the same blood draw for two donors, one aged 18 to 29 and one aged 80 or older. Overall study results and their limits: Since profiling was done on bulk unsorted PBMCs, naive and antigen-experienced compartments could not be conclusively compared. The CMV infection status of donors was not known, potentially confounding age-related changes in expanded clonotypes. Observed TCR beta diversity per million T cells fell roughly linearly with age, and a significant reduction was already apparent by age around 39. A strong correlation was found between observed TCR beta diversity and the percentage of naive T cells measured by flow cytometry. Compared with the aged group, more naive CD4+ T cells, fewer expanded clones and increased TCR diversity were shown by the long-lived group, suggesting age selection. Estimates of total diversity based on one million sequenced T cells were regarded as lower bounds and as underestimates.

The receptor library was made with 5' RACE. Sequenced on an Illumina HiSeq 2500. The second PCR ran for about 6 to 11 cycles and used a J-beta primer mix along with a sample-barcoded 5' primer. A unique molecular identifier was introduced onto each TCR beta cDNA molecule by a template-switch 5' adaptor carrying 12 random nucleotides. Each sample yielded at least 2.5 million CDR3-containing paired-end reads. First-strand cDNA synthesis was performed from all RNA using the Mint cDNA synthesis kit, with priming by a TRBC-specific oligonucleotide. Following uracil-DNA glycosylase treatment, all cDNA underwent a first 18-cycle PCR with the universal primers M1SS and BC2_uni_R. On the authors' methods: For normalization, 1 million high-quality reads were randomly selected from each sample, with every read carrying a distinct molecular identifier. Reads sharing molecular identifiers were discarded rather than binned into consensus sequences. CDR3 identification, clonotype clustering and error correction used MiTCR with a Q25 quality threshold and the strictest error-elimination algorithm. A nonparametric unseen species model with Euler transformation was used to estimate a lower bound on total TCR beta diversity. TCRdb ran its own pipeline on the public reads, namely fastp trimming at Q25 and MiXCR clone calling, and kept in-frame beta chains. Rows merge per CDR3 protein into single entries with the most common DNA and genes. For this entry, the V and J calls and clone size follow TCRdb and not the study's own pipeline. The sample includes 750,000 or so distinct CDR3 sequences, with around 25% observed a single time. The ten most abundant clones make up roughly a tenth of the sample.

There are 12 amino acids in the CDR3, from cysteine to phenylalanine inclusive. Only the CDR3 region is kept as DNA, spanning 36 bases read in frame from base 1. The trim is 7 bases for V and 4 bases for J, with a gap of 14 bases between the germline ends. As encoded in the germline V gene, CDR1 is SQVTM while CDR2 is ANQGSEA. The 39 donors, aged 6 to 90 years, were systemically healthy Caucasian individuals from Russia. Around 9.9 milliliters of peripheral blood were collected from each donor into EDTA-treated Vacutainer tubes. Ficoll-Paque density-gradient centrifugation was used to isolate PBMCs, with at least 7 million per sample. Total RNA was extracted from PBMCs with Trizol reagent, with at least 6 micrograms obtained per sample. For every donor, flow cytometry on a PBMC aliquot measured the percentage of naive CD45RAhigh/CD27high T cells. A note on this clonotype: Its binding antigen is unknown. The sample holds no much larger clone one base away, and base qualities are not on file.

These same data were also listed under a study on T cells of mothers and their children. The second source states: Nine systemically healthy Caucasian individuals served as donors, namely three mothers together with their six children. cDNA synthesis used all of the extracted RNA, with approximately 1.6 ug of RNA in each 15 ul reaction. In the second PCR, the M1S primer added sample barcodes and 2-4 random nucleotides. Over 8 million TCR beta CDR3 reads were obtained for each mother, and some 3.1 million reads were obtained for each child. Thymic selection similarly shapes TCR recombination output in related and unrelated pairs, with minor effect from inherited differences. Normalized repertoire overlap was always found to be slightly, but never significantly, higher in related mother-child pairs than in unrelated mother-child pairs. No persistent microchimeric T cell clones were detected, at a sensitivity of roughly 96 clones per million clonotypes. To look for features that set related mother-child pairs apart from unrelated individuals, the researchers ran deep NGS to compare the TCR beta repertoires of mothers and children. The mean age was roughly 44 +/- 4 years for the mothers and approximately 11 +/- 4 years for the children. Libraries were sequenced on Illumina HiSeq 2000 with 100+100 nt paired-end reads after adapter ligation with NEBNext reagents. To avoid cross-contamination, the mother libraries and the child libraries were prepared a month apart and sequenced in separate runs. For each donor, between about 450,000 and 2,300,000 distinct TCR beta clonotypes were identified. Naive TCR beta clonotypes were estimated from low-frequency clonotypes matched to each donor's FACS-determined naive share, without sorting.

The rearranged segments are TRBV29-1 and TRBJ2-7; there is no confident call for the D gene. Sequencing input: blood. The sequence was obtained from a boy aged 5-17 years in good health. The CDR3 in this case is CSAGDLGYEQYF. In nucleotide form, the sequence is TGCAGCGCTGGGGATCTGGGATACGAGCAGTACTTC.